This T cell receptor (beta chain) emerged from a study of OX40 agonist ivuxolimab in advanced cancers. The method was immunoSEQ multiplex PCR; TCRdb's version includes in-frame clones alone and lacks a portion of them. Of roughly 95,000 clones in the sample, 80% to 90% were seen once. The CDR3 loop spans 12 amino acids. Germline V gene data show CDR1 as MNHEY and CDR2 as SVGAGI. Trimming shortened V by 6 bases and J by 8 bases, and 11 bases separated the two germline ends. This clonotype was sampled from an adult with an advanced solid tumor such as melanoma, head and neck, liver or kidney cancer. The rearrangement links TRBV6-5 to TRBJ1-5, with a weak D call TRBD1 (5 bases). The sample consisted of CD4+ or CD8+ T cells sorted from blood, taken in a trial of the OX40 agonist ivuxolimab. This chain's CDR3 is CASSPAGEPQHF. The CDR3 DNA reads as TGTGCCAGCAGCCCCGCGGGGGAGCCCCAGCATTTT.